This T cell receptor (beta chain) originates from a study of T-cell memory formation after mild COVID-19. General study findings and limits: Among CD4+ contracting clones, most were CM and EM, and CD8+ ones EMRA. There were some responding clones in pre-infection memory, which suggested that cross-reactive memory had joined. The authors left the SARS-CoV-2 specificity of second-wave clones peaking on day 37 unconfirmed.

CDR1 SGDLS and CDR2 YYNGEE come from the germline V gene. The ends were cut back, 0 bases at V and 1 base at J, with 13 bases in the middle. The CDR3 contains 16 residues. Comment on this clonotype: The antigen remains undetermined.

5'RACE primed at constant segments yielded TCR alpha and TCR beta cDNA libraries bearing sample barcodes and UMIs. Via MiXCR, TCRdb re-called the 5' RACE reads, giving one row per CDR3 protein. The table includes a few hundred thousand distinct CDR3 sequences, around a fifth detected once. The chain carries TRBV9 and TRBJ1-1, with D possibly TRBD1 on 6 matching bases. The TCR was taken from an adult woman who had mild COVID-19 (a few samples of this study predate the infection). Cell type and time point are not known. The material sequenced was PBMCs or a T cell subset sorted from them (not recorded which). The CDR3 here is CASSVAPGQTNTEAFF. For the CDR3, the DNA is TGTGCCAGCAGCGTAGCACCGGGACAAACGAACACTGAAGCTTTCTTT.